The 21 T cell receptor beta chains reported below all come from one sample, sequenced in a study of identical twins. A single record per CDR3 protein comes from TCRdb applying MiXCR to the 5' RACE reads. The profile covers over 600,000 distinct CDR3 sequences, with over 20% appearing a single time and approximately 4.3% taken by the ten largest. The same specimen was also included in a second study, on T cells expressing NK-cell markers.

The sample consisted of PBMCs. Source of these receptors: a woman aged 18-29 years in good health.

This clonotype was recorded many times. The V call is TRBV2, the J call TRBJ1-5; 8 positions match TRBD1. In germline, CDR1 is SNHLY, CDR2 FYNNEI. With 5 bases clipped from V and 9 bases from J, the junction kept 6 bases outside the gene matches. The CDR3 loop spans 13 amino acids. The CDR3 here is CASSLTGDGPQHF. The CDR3 DNA follows: TGTGCCAGCAGTCTGACAGGGGACGGGCCCCAGCATTTT.

The rearrangement uses TRBV7-9 and TRBJ2-5; D perhaps matches TRBD2 (6 bases). The CDR3 is 17 residues long. Deletions cut 2 bases from V and 7 bases from J, with 23 bases between. CDR1 is SEHNR and CDR2 is FQNEAQ in the germline V gene (reference sequence). The CDR3 DNA sequence: TGTGCCAGCAGCTTACCGCGGGACGGACCTCCAAGAGGGACCCAGTACTTC. Its protein product is CASSLPRDGPPRGTQYF.

To note about this clonotype: One end of the junction does not line up with germline, which may come from a read error. The chain joins TRBV24-1 to TRBJ1-1, with D possibly being TRBD1 (5 bases). The CDR3 has 12 amino acids. Germline V gives CDR1 KGHDR, CDR2 SFDVKD. The CDR3 loop is CATSDLLGRAYF. In nucleotides, the CDR3 is TGTGCCACCAGTGACCTTCTGGGACGGGCTTATTTT.

The chain carries TRBV12-3 or TRBV12-4 and TRBJ2-3, with D perhaps being TRBD1 or TRBD2 (5 bases each). There are 14 residues in the CDR3. Trimming took 3 bases from V and 6 from J, leaving 13 bases between them. CDR3: CASSFGVGDDTQYF. Here the CDR3 DNA reads TGTGCCAGCAGTTTTGGCGTGGGGGACGATACGCAGTATTTT.

This clonotype was seen ten or more times. This rearrangement joins TRBV5-1 to TRBJ2-3, with D perhaps matching TRBD1 (6 bases). The CDR3 totals 14 residues. CDR1 SGHRS and CDR2 YFSETQ come from the germline V gene. The V end lost 4 bases, the J end lost 1 base, and 10 bases lay between the germline ends. CDR3 region: CASSQPGGTDTQYF. CDR3 coding DNA: TGCGCCAGCAGCCAACCAGGGGGCACAGATACGCAGTATTTT.

This clonotype was observed a few times. The chain uses TRBV12-3 or TRBV12-4 and TRBJ2-1; TRBD2 aligns across 10 bases. The ends lost 6 bases at V and 6 bases at J; junction bases unmatched: 8. The CDR3 covers 15 residues. The DNA for the CDR3 is TGTGCCAGCAGCCTAAGCGGGGGGGCTGCCAATGAGCAGTTCTTC. It codes for CASSLSGGAANEQFF.

The genes are TRBV11-2 and TRBJ2-5; 10 bases match TRBD2. Per the germline V gene, CDR1 is SGHAT and CDR2 is FQNNGV. The ends lost 5 bases at V and 4 bases at J; junction bases unmatched: 22. The CDR3 is 20 residues long. This chain's CDR3 is CASSRLVGTSAIRGGETQYF. The CDR3 DNA follows: TGTGCCAGCAGCCGCCTGGTTGGGACTAGCGCCATTAGGGGTGGAGAGACCCAGTACTTC. Full variable domain (remainder filled in from reference TRBV11-2 and TRBJ2-5): EAGVAQSPRYKIIEKRQSVAFWCNPISGHATLYWYQQILGQGPKLLIQFQNNGVVDDSQLPKDRFSAERLKGVDSTLKIQPAKLEDSAVYLCASSRLVGTSAIRGGETQYFGPGTRLLVL.

This clonotype has just a few counts. V usage is TRBV6-6 and J usage is TRBJ1-4; D gene ambiguous. CDR1 and CDR2 (germline): MNHNY, SVGAGI (reference sequence). V was clipped by 8 bases and J by 8 bases, with 15 bases between them. The CDR3 runs 13 residues. CDR3 loop: CASVHTVGEKLFF. The CDR3 region has the DNA TGTGCCAGCGTTCACACCGTCGGGGAAAAACTGTTTTTT.

This chain links TRBV29-1 with TRBJ2-7; the match to TRBD1 covers 7 bases. In germline, CDR1 is SQVTM, CDR2 ANQGSEA. V gave up 3 bases and J gave up 4 bases; unmatched junction bases: 3. The CDR3 runs 12 residues. Here the CDR3 DNA reads TGCAGCGTTGAGGACAGGATATACGAGCAGTACTTC. It translates to CSVEDRIYEQYF.

This clonotype was detected ten times or more. V usage is TRBV12-3 or TRBV12-4 and J usage is TRBJ2-1; 8 bases fit TRBD1. J lost 6 bases, V lost 5 bases, and 9 bases had no gene match. The CDR3 spans 15 residues. The CDR3 protein is CASSPRTGGSNEQFF. The CDR3 bases are TGTGCCAGCAGTCCCCGTACAGGGGGTAGCAATGAGCAGTTCTTC.

This clonotype was detected a few times. The gene calls are TRBV20-1 and TRBJ2-6; 8 nucleotides match TRBD1. This CDR3 comprises 15 residues. The germline V gene has CDR1 DFQATT and CDR2 SNEGSKA (reference sequence). The J segment lost 4 bases and the V segment lost 5 bases, leaving 7 bases of the junction unmatched. The CDR3 protein is CSASGQAEGANVLTF. The CDR3 DNA follows: TGCAGTGCTTCGGGACAGGCAGAAGGGGCCAACGTCCTGACTTTC.

V gene TRBV9 combines with J gene TRBJ2-2, with 14 positions matching TRBD2. Looked up from germline, CDR1 is SGDLS and CDR2 is YYNGEE. The CDR3 totals 16 residues. The V gene end was trimmed by 3 bases and the J gene end by 6 bases; junction bases not matched to a gene: 4. The DNA for the CDR3 is TGTGCCAGCAGCGCGAGACTAGCGGGAGGGTCCGGGGAGCTGTTTTTT. This gives the protein CASSARLAGGSGELFF.

At least ten counts were recorded for this clonotype. CDR3 bases: TGTGCCAGCAGCTTCCGGGACAGGGATGGCTACACCTTC. Its translation is CASSFRDRDGYTF. The genes are TRBV7-3 and TRBJ1-2; 9 positions match TRBD1. The CDR3 covers 13 residues. Unmatched junction bases numbered 2, after V lost 3 bases and J lost 6 bases. Germline loops: CDR1 SGHTA, CDR2 FQGTGA.

V usage is TRBV5-6 and J usage is TRBJ2-5; D unresolved. Germline V gives CDR1 SGHDT, CDR2 YYEEEE. The ends were cut back, 8 bases at V and 4 bases at J, with 12 bases in the middle. This CDR3 is 12 amino acids long. In DNA form, the CDR3 reads TGTGCCAGTTCGACCCAACCAGAGACCCAGTACTTC. Protein sequence: CASSTQPETQYF.

CDR3 residues: CSVEGGYEQYF. Written as DNA, the CDR3 is TGCAGCGTTGAAGGGGGCTACGAGCAGTACTTC. This chain links TRBV29-1 with TRBJ2-7; no clear D gene. CDR1 SQVTM and CDR2 ANQGSEA come from the germline V gene. This CDR3 is built from 11 residues. Deletions cut 1 base from V and 3 bases from J, with 4 bases between.

This clonotype has a handful of counts. The rearrangement joins TRBV5-1 to TRBJ2-7; 10 bases fit TRBD1. The CDR3 length is 14 residues. With 1 base clipped from V and 7 bases from J, the junction kept 5 bases outside the gene matches. The V gene's germline CDR1 is SGHRS and CDR2 YFSETQ. CDR3 region: CASSLRRTGGEQYF. CDR3 bases: TGCGCCAGCAGCTTGAGGCGGACAGGGGGTGAGCAGTACTTC.

Turning to this clonotype: One end of the junction is discordant with germline, which a read error may explain. CDR3: CPSSLSSNTYEQYF. DNA of the CDR3: TGTCCCAGCAGCCTGAGCTCCAACACCTACGAGCAGTACTTC. The rearrangement joins TRBV5-5 to TRBJ2-7, with no clear D. The CDR3 loop spans 14 amino acids. CDR1 and CDR2 (germline): SGHKS, YYEKEE (reference sequence).

A single count supports this clonotype. V is TRBV12-3 or TRBV12-4 and J is TRBJ2-3; tentatively, D is TRBD2 (5 bases). The CDR3 consists of 12 residues. Trimming pared 6 bases from V and 7 bases from J, leaving 11 bases between. CDR3 in amino acids: CASSPSGNTQYF. For the CDR3, the DNA is TGTGCCAGCAGCCCATCCGGGAATACGCAGTATTTT.

The rearrangement links TRBV5-8 to TRBJ2-1; 8 nucleotides match TRBD2. Germline V gene data show CDR1 as SGHTS and CDR2 as YDEGEE. J gave up 0 bases and V 0 bases, and 2 bases lay outside the gene matches. This CDR3 contains 16 residues. The CDR3 region is CASSLGLAFSYNEQFF. CDR3 DNA sequence: TGTGCCAGCAGCTTGGGACTAGCGTTCTCCTACAATGAGCAGTTCTTC.

The chain carries TRBV7-9 and TRBJ2-5, with D perhaps matching TRBD1 (6 bases). The germline gives CDR1 SEHNR, CDR2 FQNEAQ (reference sequence). CDR3 length: 15 amino acids. The V end lost 5 bases, the J end lost 0 bases, and 13 bases lay between the germline ends. In DNA, the CDR3 is TGTGCCAGCAGCCAGGGGACGGCGTACCAAGAGACCCAGTACTTC. Translation gives CASSQGTAYQETQYF.

The genes are TRBV29-1 and TRBJ2-1, with 7 bases lining up with TRBD2. Looked up from germline, CDR1 is SQVTM and CDR2 is ANQGSEA. The ends lost 6 bases at V and 7 bases at J; junction bases unmatched: 6. This CDR3 comprises 12 residues. The CDR3 region is CSVERGYNEQFF. CDR3 nucleotides: TGCAGCGTGGAGCGGGGATATAATGAGCAGTTCTTC.